The next 14 T cell receptor beta chains were all read from a single sample in a study of cytomegalovirus exposure and HLA in healthy donors. A multiplex PCR was run with 60 Vbeta primers and 13 Jbeta primers. Produced via immunoSEQ multiplex PCR; TCRdb's table is partial and in-frame only. Of 120,000 or so clones in the sample, approximately 85% were seen once. The sample was PBMCs. The receptor set was obtained from a male donor in good health and CMV-seropositive.

This sequence joins TRBV30 and TRBJ1-1; D not certain. The V gene lost 5 bases and the J gene lost 4 bases, with 20 bases spanning the gap. This CDR3 has 15 amino acids. Per germline, CDR1 GTSNPN and CDR2 SVGIG (reference sequence). CDR3 in amino acids: CAWGRAKLRGTEAFF. The CDR3 nucleotides are TGTGCCTGGGGGAGGGCCAAGCTTCGAGGCACTGAAGCTTTCTTT.

This chain links TRBV27 with TRBJ2-5, with D unresolved. Between the trimmed V and J ends, which lost 2 bases and 1 base, there was a span of 5 bases. The CDR3 consists of 13 residues. CDR1 is MNHEY and CDR2 is SMNVEV in the germline V gene (reference sequence). Here the CDR3 DNA reads TGTGCCAGCAGTTTACACACCCAAGAGACCCAGTACTTC. Encoded protein: CASSLHTQETQYF.

The rearrangement joins TRBV2 to TRBJ2-5; no reliable D call. V lost 4 bases and J 2 bases, leaving 8 bases between the germline ends. The CDR3 has 13 residues. Germline CDR1 SNHLY, CDR2 FYNNEI. CDR3 in DNA: TGTGCCAGCAGTGGAGGCACGCAAGAGACCCAGTACTTC. Translated: CASSGGTQETQYF.

V is TRBV5-6 and J is TRBJ1-4; TRBD1 aligns across 7 bases. The CDR3 extends over 16 amino acids. From germline, CDR1 is SGHDT and CDR2 YYEEEE. With V trimmed by 6 bases and J by 2 bases, 10 bases remained unmatched. The CDR3 here is CASTITGAATNEKLFF. CDR3 bases: TGTGCCAGCACCATAACAGGGGCAGCGACTAATGAAAAACTGTTTTTT.

This clone was observed a few times. The chain recombines TRBV10-3 with TRBJ1-2; 7 bases line up with TRBD1. Germline CDR1 reads ENHRY; CDR2 reads SYGVKD. The CDR3 sequence is 13 residues long. The V gene end was trimmed by 2 bases and the J gene end by 7 bases; junction bases not matched to a gene: 4. The CDR3 nucleotides are TGTGCCATCAGTGAGGAGGGGGCGGCTGGCTACACCTTC. Translation: CAISEEGAAGYTF.

The chain recombines TRBV28 with TRBJ1-4; D not resolved. Trimming shortened V by 5 bases and J by 8 bases, and 12 bases separated the two germline ends. The CDR3 loop spans 13 amino acids. The V gene's germline CDR1 is MDHEN and CDR2 SYDVKM. In DNA, the CDR3 is TGTGCCAGCAGTCCGCCTAGCGTAGAAAAACTGTTTTTT. Protein product: CASSPPSVEKLFF.

This chain links TRBV10-3 with TRBJ2-7; 11 bases agree with TRBD2. Per germline, CDR1 ENHRY and CDR2 SYGVKD. CDR3 size: 17 residues. V shed 2 bases, J shed 0 bases, and the junction held 6 bases outside the gene matches. CDR3 residues: CAISEPPGLAVSYEQYF. CDR3 bases: TGTGCCATCAGTGAGCCCCCGGGACTAGCGGTCTCCTACGAGCAGTACTTC.

On this clone itself: The junction and the germline gene differ at one end; a read error may be behind it. The CDR3 DNA reads as TGTGCCAGCCCACCGAAAGGGGCGGCTGAAAAACTGTTTTTT. It is translated as CASPPKGAAEKLFF. The V gene is TRBV18, the J gene TRBJ1-4, with D possibly TRBD1 on 5 matching bases. CDR1 and CDR2 (germline): KGHSH, LQKENI. The CDR3 runs to 14 residues.

The CDR3 loop is CSVRGTRAEAFF. CDR3 coding DNA: TGCAGCGTTAGGGGGACGAGGGCTGAAGCTTTCTTT. The chain joins TRBV29-1 to TRBJ1-1; D possibly corresponds to TRBD1 (6 bases). This CDR3 has 12 amino acids. Germline CDR1 is SQVTM and CDR2 is ANQGSEA. V was shortened by 5 bases and J by 6 bases, with 13 bases between the two germline ends.

This clone was counted between two and nine times. The rearrangement uses TRBV4-2 and TRBJ1-2, with TRBD1 as a possible D gene (6 bases). This CDR3 is 14 amino acids long. The V end was cut by 2 bases, the J end by 8 bases, with 15 bases between. The germline CDR1 and CDR2 sequences are LGHNA and YNFKEQ. The CDR3 sequence: CASSQKGGQGGYTF. As DNA, the CDR3 is TGTGCCAGCAGCCAAAAAGGGGGTCAGGGGGGCTACACCTTC.

The chain couples TRBV5-1 to TRBJ2-7; the match to TRBD1 covers 7 bases. The CDR3 sequence is 15 residues long. V lost 0 bases and J lost 3; bases outside the gene matches: 6. In germline, CDR1 is SGHRS, CDR2 YFSETQ. The CDR3, as DNA: TGCGCCAGCAGCTTGGAATGGGGACAGAACTACGAGCAGTACTTC. Protein product: CASSLEWGQNYEQYF. The whole variable domain, filled in from reference TRBV5-1 and TRBJ2-7, reads KAGVTQTPRYLIKTRGQQVTLSCSPISGHRSVSWYQQTPGQGLQFLFEYFSETQRNKGNFPGRFSGRQFSNSRSEMNVSTLELGDSALYLCASSLEWGQNYEQYFGPGTRLTVT.

The chain couples TRBV6-1 to TRBJ2-7; D perhaps matches TRBD2 (6 bases). The V gene lost 4 bases and the J gene lost 5 bases, with 12 bases spanning the gap. Germline assignment: CDR1 MNHNS and CDR2 SASEGT. The CDR3 length is 13 residues. CDR3 sequence reads: CASSVREQNEQYF. The CDR3 DNA is TGTGCCAGCAGTGTACGGGAGCAAAACGAGCAGTACTTC.

The chain carries TRBV30 and TRBJ2-3; D perhaps matches TRBD2 (6 bases). V lost 0 bases and J 2 bases, leaving 9 bases between the germline ends. The CDR3 totals 14 residues. Germline assignment: CDR1 GTSNPN and CDR2 SVGIG (reference sequence). DNA for the CDR3: TGTGCCTGGAGTGTAACTAGCAACACAGATACGCAGTATTTT. It specifies CAWSVTSNTDTQYF.

This chain's CDR3 is CASSVSGTSGSYEQYF. CDR3 DNA: TGTGCCAGCAGTGTAAGTGGGACTAGCGGGAGCTACGAGCAGTACTTC. The chain joins TRBV2 to TRBJ2-7; TRBD2 agrees at 14 bases. Germline-derived CDR1 and CDR2 are SNHLY and FYNNEI. This CDR3 has 16 amino acids. V was pared by 4 bases and J by 3 bases, with 5 bases of the junction left unmatched.